This TCR beta chain appears in the sequencing data of a study of blood T cells in healthy people across ages. Overall study findings and caveats: Estimates of total diversity, which came from one million sequenced T cells, were considered to be underestimates. Measured against age, TCR beta diversity per million T cells decreased in a roughly linear manner.

As to this clonotype: Its antigen remains unidentified.

The CDR3 is 17 amino acids. Germline-derived CDR1 and CDR2 are LGHDT and YNNKEL (reference sequence). V lost 0 bases, J lost 5 bases, and 7 bases stayed unmatched. For the second PCR, which ran for about 7 to 11 cycles, a sample-barcoded 5' primer and a J-beta primer mix were used. TCRdb ran MiXCR on the 5' RACE reads and lists one entry per CDR3 protein. The table records approximately 790,000 distinct CDR3 sequences, approximately 59% of them present only once. This chain uses TRBV3-1 with TRBJ2-1, with 10 positions matching TRBD2. This TCR was sampled from a young man in good health. Sequencing was performed on blood. The CDR3 protein is CASSQDPTSGVHNEQFF. The CDR3 nucleotides are TGTGCCAGCAGCCAAGATCCTACTAGCGGGGTGCACAATGAGCAGTTCTTC.